Included here is one T cell receptor (beta chain) sequence, with context. These data originate in a study of blood T cell repertoires in COVID-19. About the study: Samples representing acute and convalescent COVID-19 were sourced from the United States, Italy and Spain. T cells, B-cell-depleted T cells, or PBMCs provided the cDNA or gDNA that served as material.

Germline CDR1 is SGHTA and CDR2 is FQGNSA. Trimming removed 2 bases at V and 9 bases at J, with 8 bases between. The CDR3 runs to 13 residues. Some clones are missing from TCRdb's copy, which holds only in-frame ones; the method was immunoSEQ multiplex PCR. The repertoire holds over 150,000 clones, with around four fifths as singletons. The chain couples TRBV7-2 to TRBJ1-6; D is unresolved. This TCR was recovered from a woman of 80 years or more with active or convalescent COVID-19. Sample: peripheral blood. The CDR3 reads CASSLSQVSPLHF. Written as DNA, the CDR3 is TGTGCCAGCAGCTTATCTCAGGTTTCACCCCTCCACTTT.